This passage covers 13 T cell receptor beta chains from one sample sequenced in a study of blood T cell repertoires in COVID-19. Produced via immunoSEQ multiplex PCR; TCRdb's table is partial and in-frame only. This table holds around 400,000 clones, approximately 89% found once. The sequenced sample was PBMCs or T cells enriched from blood (not recorded which). Receptors originate from a woman between 40 and 50 years old who had been exposed to COVID-19.

This clone appeared a few times. J is TRBJ2-2 and V is TRBV7-2, with TRBD2 identical over 7 bases. V dropped 6 bases and J dropped 5; count of bases not matched to a gene: 6. The CDR3 sequence is 14 residues long. Germline-derived CDR1 and CDR2 are SGHTA and FQGNSA. CDR3 sequence (DNA): TGTGCCAGCAGGCGACCGGGGGGTACCGGGGAGCTGTTTTTT. This sequence encodes CASRRPGGTGELFF. The variable domain in full, completed from reference TRBV7-2 and TRBJ2-2, reads GAGVSQSPSNKVTEKGKDVELRCDPISGHTALYWYRQSLGQGLEFLIYFQGNSAPDKSGLPSDRFSAERTGGSVSTLTIQRTQQEDSAVYLCASRRPGGTGELFFGEGSRLTVL.

The V call is TRBV24-1, the J call TRBJ2-2; 9 bases map to TRBD1. Trimming cost V 7 bases and J 4 bases; bases outside gene matches: 3. Germline loops: CDR1 KGHDR, CDR2 SFDVKD. The CDR3 is 14 residues long. The CDR3 sequence: CATSDRGTTGELFF. The CDR3, as DNA: TGTGCCACCAGCGACAGGGGGACCACCGGGGAGCTGTTTTTT.

The chain uses TRBV19 and TRBJ1-2; 8 nucleotides align to TRBD1. CDR1 is LNHDA, CDR2 SQIVND, per germline (reference sequence). This CDR3 is built from 16 residues. Trimming removed 7 bases from V and 5 bases from J; junction bases left unmatched: 15. The CDR3 protein is CASNVPGQADTYGYTF. The CDR3 DNA sequence: TGTGCCAGTAATGTCCCGGGACAGGCCGACACGTATGGCTACACCTTC. Complete variable domain (other parts from reference TRBV19 and TRBJ1-2): DGGITQSPKYLFRKEGQNVTLSCEQNLNHDAMYWYRQDPGQGLRLIYYSQIVNDFQKGDIAEGYSVSREKKESFPLTVTSAQKNPTAFYLCASNVPGQADTYGYTFGSGTRLTVV.

This clone was recorded only once. The chain employs TRBV10-2 and TRBJ2-1, with 7 bases fitting TRBD2. The CDR3 sequence is 14 residues long. Germline V CDR1 and CDR2: WSHSY, SAAADI. V lost 6 bases, J lost 5 bases, and 7 bases stayed unmatched. Here the CDR3 DNA reads TGCGCCAGCAGAGGCGGGAGCGTCCACAATGAGCAGTTCTTC. This codes for CASRGGSVHNEQFF.

V and J are TRBV3-1 (or the pseudogene TRBV3-2) and TRBJ2-7; 9 bases agree with TRBD1. The length of the CDR3 is 15 residues. CDR1 LGHDT and CDR2 YNNKEL come from the germline V gene (reference sequence). V lost 5 bases and J lost 7; bases outside the gene matches: 12. CDR3 residues: CASSFVGTGLREQYF. Here the CDR3 DNA reads TGTGCCAGCAGCTTTGTCGGGACAGGGTTACGGGAGCAGTACTTC.

V usage is TRBV27 and J usage is TRBJ1-6; D is undetermined. This CDR3 is 15 amino acids long. From germline, CDR1 is MNHEY and CDR2 SMNVEV (reference sequence). Trimming pared 6 bases from V and 6 bases from J, leaving 15 bases between. The CDR3 DNA reads as TGTGCCAGCAGCCTAGATGGCGGGTCTAATTCACCCCTCCACTTT. Translating it yields CASSLDGGSNSPLHF.

V usage is TRBV7-2 and J usage is TRBJ1-5, with 7 bases identical to TRBD1. Germline assignment: CDR1 SGHTA and CDR2 FQGNSA. J gave up 6 bases and V 2 bases, and 10 bases lay outside the gene matches. This CDR3 has 16 amino acids. CDR3 residues: CASSLTPTGLGQPQHF. CDR3 nucleotides: TGTGCCAGCAGCTTAACTCCGACAGGGTTAGGTCAGCCCCAGCATTTT.

The chain couples TRBV5-5 to TRBJ2-5; TRBD1 aligns across 9 bases. Germline CDR1 reads SGHKS; CDR2 reads YYEKEE (reference sequence). J was trimmed by 2 bases and V by 5 bases; bases with no gene match: 7. The CDR3 is 15 amino acids. The CDR3 coding sequence is TGTGCCAGCAGATCAGGGACAGGGTTTCAAGAGACCCAGTACTTC. It specifies CASRSGTGFQETQYF.

The rearrangement links TRBV19 to TRBJ1-5; D gene unclear. CDR1 LNHDA and CDR2 SQIVND come from the germline V gene (reference sequence). The CDR3 is made up of 13 amino acids. Between the trimmed V and J ends, which lost 2 bases and 3 bases, there was a span of 5 bases. The chain's CDR3 is CASSIQINQPQHF. The CDR3 DNA sequence: TGTGCCAGTAGTATACAGATCAATCAGCCCCAGCATTTT.

The chain couples TRBV18 to TRBJ1-2, with D uncertain. Trimming took 3 bases from V and 3 from J, leaving 11 bases between them. This CDR3 is built from 14 residues. Germline V gives CDR1 KGHSH, CDR2 LQKENI. In DNA form, the CDR3 reads TGTGCCAGCTCACCCTCCCCGGGAGACTATGGCTACACCTTC. Translating it yields CASSPSPGDYGYTF.

V usage is TRBV25-1 and J usage is TRBJ2-3, with 8 bases matching TRBD1. The trim removed 5 bases at V and 2 bases at J, leaving 12 bases unmatched. CDR1 is MGHDK and CDR2 is SYGVNS in the germline V gene. This CDR3 contains 17 residues. CDR3 amino acids: CASSLSRGPSPTDTQYF. Written as DNA, the CDR3 is TGTGCCAGCAGTCTAAGCAGGGGGCCCTCCCCCACAGATACGCAGTATTTT.

The chain recombines TRBV6-5 with TRBJ1-3; no definite D call. The CDR3 is 15 amino acids. The germline V gene encodes CDR1 MNHEY and CDR2 SVGAGI. The ends were cut back, 6 bases at V and 5 bases at J, with 17 bases in the middle. CDR3: CASSRRGSSRNTIYF. CDR3 DNA sequence: TGTGCCAGCAGCCGACGAGGGAGCAGTAGAAACACCATATATTTT.

The V call is TRBV7-2, the J call TRBJ2-1; D not resolved. V lost 2 bases and J lost 2, with 10 bases in between. This CDR3 is 15 amino acids long. The germline gives CDR1 SGHTA, CDR2 FQGNSA. The CDR3, as DNA: TGTGCCAGCAGCTTACCCCTAGGTACCTACAATGAGCAGTTCTTC. The encoded protein is CASSLPLGTYNEQFF.